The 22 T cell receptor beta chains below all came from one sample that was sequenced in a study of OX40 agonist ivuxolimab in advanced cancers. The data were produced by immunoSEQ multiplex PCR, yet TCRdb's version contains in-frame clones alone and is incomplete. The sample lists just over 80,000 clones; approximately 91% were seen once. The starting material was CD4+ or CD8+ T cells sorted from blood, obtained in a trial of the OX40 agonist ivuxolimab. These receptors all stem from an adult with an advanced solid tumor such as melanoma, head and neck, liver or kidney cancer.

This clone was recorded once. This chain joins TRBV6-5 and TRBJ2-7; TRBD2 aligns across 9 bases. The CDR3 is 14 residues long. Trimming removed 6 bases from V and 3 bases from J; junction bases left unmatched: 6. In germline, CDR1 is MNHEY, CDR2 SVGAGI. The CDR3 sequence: CASRETSGHYEQYF. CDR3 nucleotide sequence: TGTGCCAGCAGGGAGACTAGCGGACACTACGAGCAGTACTTC.

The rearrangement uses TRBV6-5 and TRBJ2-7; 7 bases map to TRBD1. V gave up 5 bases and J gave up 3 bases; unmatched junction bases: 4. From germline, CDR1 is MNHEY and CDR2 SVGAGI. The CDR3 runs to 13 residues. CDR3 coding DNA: TGTGCCAGCAGTCTCTGGGACAGCTACGAGCAGTACTTC. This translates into CASSLWDSYEQYF.

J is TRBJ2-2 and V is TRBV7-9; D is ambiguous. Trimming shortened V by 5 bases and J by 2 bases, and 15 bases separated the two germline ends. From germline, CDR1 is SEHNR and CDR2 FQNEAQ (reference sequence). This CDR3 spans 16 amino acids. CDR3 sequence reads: CASSRKRADNTGELFF. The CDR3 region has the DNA TGTGCCAGCAGCCGAAAAAGGGCCGATAACACCGGGGAGCTGTTTTTT.

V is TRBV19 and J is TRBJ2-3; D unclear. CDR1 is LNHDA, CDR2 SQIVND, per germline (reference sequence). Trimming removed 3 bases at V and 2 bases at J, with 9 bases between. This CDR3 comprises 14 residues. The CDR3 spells CASSITVDTDTQYF. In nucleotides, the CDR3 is TGTGCCAGTAGTATTACAGTAGACACAGATACGCAGTATTTT.

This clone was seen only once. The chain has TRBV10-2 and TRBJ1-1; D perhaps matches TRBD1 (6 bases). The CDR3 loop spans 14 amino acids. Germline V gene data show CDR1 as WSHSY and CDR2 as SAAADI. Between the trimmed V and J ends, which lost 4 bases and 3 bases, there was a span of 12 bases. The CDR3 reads CASSVGGYDTEAFF. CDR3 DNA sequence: TGCGCCAGCAGTGTGGGGGGCTACGACACTGAAGCTTTCTTT.

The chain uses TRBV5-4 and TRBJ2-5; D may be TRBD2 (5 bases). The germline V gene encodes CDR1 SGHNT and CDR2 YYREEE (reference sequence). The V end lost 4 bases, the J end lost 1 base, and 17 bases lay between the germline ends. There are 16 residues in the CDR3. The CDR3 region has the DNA TGTGCCAGCAGCCCGGCGAGGGATCTTCTCCAAGAGACCCAGTACTTC. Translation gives CASSPARDLLQETQYF.

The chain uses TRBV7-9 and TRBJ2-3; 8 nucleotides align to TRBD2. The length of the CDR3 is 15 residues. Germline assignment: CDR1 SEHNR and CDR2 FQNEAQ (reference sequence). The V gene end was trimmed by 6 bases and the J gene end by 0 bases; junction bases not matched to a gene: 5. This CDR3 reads CASSYTSGSTDTQYF. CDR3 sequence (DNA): TGTGCCAGCAGTTATACTAGCGGTAGCACAGATACGCAGTATTTT.

The DNA for the CDR3 is TGTGCCAGCTCACCACAGGGTAGCGGTACAGCCAATCAGCCCCAGCATTTT. This translates into CASSPQGSGTANQPQHF. The chain joins TRBV18 to TRBJ1-5; D is undetermined. CDR3 size: 17 residues. V lost 1 base and J 3 bases, leaving 16 bases between the germline ends. CDR1 KGHSH and CDR2 LQKENI come from the germline V gene.

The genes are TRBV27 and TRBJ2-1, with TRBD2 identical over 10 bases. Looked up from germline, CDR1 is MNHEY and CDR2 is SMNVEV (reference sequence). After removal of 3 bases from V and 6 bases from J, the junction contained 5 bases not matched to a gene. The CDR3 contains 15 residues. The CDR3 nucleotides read TGTGCCAGCAGTTTGCGACTAGCGGGTGCCAATGAGCAGTTCTTC. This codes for CASSLRLAGANEQFF.

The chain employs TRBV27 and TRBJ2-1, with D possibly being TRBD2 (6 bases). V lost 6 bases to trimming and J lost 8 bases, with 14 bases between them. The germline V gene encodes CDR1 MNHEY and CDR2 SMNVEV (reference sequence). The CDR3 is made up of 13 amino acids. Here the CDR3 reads CASSWRVWDEQFF. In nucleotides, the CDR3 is TGTGCCAGCAGCTGGAGGGTTTGGGATGAGCAGTTCTTC.

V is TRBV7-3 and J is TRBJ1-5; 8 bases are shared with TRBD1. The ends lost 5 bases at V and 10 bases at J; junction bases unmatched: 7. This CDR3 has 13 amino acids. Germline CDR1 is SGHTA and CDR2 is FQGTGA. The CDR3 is CASSGDRSQPQHF. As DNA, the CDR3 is TGTGCCAGCAGCGGGGACAGGTCGCAACCCCAGCATTTT.

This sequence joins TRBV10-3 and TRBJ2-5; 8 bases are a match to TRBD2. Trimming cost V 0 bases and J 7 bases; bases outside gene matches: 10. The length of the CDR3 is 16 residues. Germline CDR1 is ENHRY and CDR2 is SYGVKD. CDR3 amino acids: CAISESAGGSGGTQYF. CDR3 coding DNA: TGTGCCATCAGTGAGTCGGCGGGGGGAAGCGGAGGGACCCAGTACTTC.

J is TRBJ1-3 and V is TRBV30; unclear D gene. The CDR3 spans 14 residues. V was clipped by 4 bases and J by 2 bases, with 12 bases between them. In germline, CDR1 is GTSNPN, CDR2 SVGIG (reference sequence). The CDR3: CAWMMSGTGNTIYF. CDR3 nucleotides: TGTGCCTGGATGATGTCCGGGACTGGAAACACCATATATTTT.

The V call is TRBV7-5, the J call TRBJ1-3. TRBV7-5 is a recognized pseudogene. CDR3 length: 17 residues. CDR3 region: CARSITSEGQFGNTIYF. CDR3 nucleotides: TGTGCCAGAAGCATTACGAGTGAGGGGCAATTTGGAAACACCATATATTTT.

The CDR3 DNA reads as TGTGCCAGCAGTTACTCGAAAGGGGGGAACGACAATGAGCAGTTCTTC. Its translation: CASSYSKGGNDNEQFF. The J gene is TRBJ2-1, the V gene TRBV6-6, with D perhaps being TRBD1 or TRBD2 (6 bases each). Germline-derived CDR1 and CDR2 are MNHNY and SVGAGI (reference sequence). CDR3 length: 16 amino acids. The V gene lost 0 bases and the J gene lost 5 bases, with 14 bases spanning the gap.

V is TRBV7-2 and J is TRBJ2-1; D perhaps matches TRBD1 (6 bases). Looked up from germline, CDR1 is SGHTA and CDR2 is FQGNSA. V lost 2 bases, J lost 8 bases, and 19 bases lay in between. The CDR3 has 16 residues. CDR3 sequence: CASSLMGAAGGYEQFF. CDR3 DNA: TGTGCCAGCAGCTTAATGGGGGCCGCTGGTGGCTATGAGCAGTTCTTC.

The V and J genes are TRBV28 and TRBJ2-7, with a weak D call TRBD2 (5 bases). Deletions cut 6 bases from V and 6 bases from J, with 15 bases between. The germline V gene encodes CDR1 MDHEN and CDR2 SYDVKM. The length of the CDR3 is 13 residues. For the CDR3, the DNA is TGTGCCAGCAGGGTCGGGATTTTTGCCGAGCAGTACTTC. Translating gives CASRVGIFAEQYF.

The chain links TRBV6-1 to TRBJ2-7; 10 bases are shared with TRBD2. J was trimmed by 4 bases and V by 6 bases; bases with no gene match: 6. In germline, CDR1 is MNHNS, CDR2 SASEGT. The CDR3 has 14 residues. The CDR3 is CASRIGLAAYEQYF. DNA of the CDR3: TGTGCCAGCAGAATCGGACTAGCGGCATACGAGCAGTACTTC.

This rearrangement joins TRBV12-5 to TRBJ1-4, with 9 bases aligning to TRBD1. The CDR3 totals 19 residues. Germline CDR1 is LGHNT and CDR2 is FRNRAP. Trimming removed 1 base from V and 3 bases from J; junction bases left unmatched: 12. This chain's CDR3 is CASGLGLGTGSSANEKLFF. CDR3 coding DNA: TGTGCTAGTGGTTTGGGGCTCGGGACAGGGTCCTCGGCTAATGAAAAACTGTTTTTT.

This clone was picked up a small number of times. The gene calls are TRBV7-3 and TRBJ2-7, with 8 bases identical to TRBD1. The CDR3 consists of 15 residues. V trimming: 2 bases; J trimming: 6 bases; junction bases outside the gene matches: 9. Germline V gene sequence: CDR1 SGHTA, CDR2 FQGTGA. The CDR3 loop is CASSLADRGESEQYF. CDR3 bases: TGTGCCAGCAGCTTAGCCGACAGGGGTGAAAGCGAGCAGTACTTC.

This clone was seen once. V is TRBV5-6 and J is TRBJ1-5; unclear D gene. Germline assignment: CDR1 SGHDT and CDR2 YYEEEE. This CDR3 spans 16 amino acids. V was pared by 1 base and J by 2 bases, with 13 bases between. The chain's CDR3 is CASSLRLRGGNQPQHF. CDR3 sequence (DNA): TGTGCCAGCAGCTTGCGGCTCCGAGGCGGCAATCAGCCCCAGCATTTT.

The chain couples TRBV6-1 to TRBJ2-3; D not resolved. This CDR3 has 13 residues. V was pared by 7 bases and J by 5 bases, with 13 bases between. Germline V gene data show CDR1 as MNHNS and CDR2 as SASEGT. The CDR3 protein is CASTRRWVDTQYF. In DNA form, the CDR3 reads TGTGCCAGCACCCGGAGATGGGTAGATACGCAGTATTTT.